The present T cell receptor (beta chain) was sequenced within a study of blood T cell repertoires in COVID-19. Study background: Acute-phase and convalescent COVID-19 samples originated in the United States, Italy and Spain. T cells, B-cell-depleted T cells, or PBMCs supplied cDNA or gDNA.

As processed by the authors: Using reference gene primer amplification, nucleated cell counts were estimated. Only in-frame clones appear in the TCRdb table, and some are missing; sequencing was by immunoSEQ multiplex PCR. V and J calls plus clone size are reproduced from that table; the DNA served to infer D and trimming. The table shows 80,000 or so clones, with around nine tenths occurring only once. The source of this sequence is a human donor in a cohort sampled during active COVID-19. Sequencing was done on a sample of peripheral blood.

CDR3 DNA sequence: TGTGCCAGCAGTGAAACAGGGTTTGGGACCCAGTACTTC. Amino acid sequence: CASSETGFGTQYF. This chain links TRBV28 with TRBJ2-5; tentative D call: TRBD1 (6 bases). There are 13 residues in the CDR3. In germline, CDR1 is MDHEN, CDR2 SYDVKM. Trimming left V 5 bases short and J 7 bases short, with 14 bases between.